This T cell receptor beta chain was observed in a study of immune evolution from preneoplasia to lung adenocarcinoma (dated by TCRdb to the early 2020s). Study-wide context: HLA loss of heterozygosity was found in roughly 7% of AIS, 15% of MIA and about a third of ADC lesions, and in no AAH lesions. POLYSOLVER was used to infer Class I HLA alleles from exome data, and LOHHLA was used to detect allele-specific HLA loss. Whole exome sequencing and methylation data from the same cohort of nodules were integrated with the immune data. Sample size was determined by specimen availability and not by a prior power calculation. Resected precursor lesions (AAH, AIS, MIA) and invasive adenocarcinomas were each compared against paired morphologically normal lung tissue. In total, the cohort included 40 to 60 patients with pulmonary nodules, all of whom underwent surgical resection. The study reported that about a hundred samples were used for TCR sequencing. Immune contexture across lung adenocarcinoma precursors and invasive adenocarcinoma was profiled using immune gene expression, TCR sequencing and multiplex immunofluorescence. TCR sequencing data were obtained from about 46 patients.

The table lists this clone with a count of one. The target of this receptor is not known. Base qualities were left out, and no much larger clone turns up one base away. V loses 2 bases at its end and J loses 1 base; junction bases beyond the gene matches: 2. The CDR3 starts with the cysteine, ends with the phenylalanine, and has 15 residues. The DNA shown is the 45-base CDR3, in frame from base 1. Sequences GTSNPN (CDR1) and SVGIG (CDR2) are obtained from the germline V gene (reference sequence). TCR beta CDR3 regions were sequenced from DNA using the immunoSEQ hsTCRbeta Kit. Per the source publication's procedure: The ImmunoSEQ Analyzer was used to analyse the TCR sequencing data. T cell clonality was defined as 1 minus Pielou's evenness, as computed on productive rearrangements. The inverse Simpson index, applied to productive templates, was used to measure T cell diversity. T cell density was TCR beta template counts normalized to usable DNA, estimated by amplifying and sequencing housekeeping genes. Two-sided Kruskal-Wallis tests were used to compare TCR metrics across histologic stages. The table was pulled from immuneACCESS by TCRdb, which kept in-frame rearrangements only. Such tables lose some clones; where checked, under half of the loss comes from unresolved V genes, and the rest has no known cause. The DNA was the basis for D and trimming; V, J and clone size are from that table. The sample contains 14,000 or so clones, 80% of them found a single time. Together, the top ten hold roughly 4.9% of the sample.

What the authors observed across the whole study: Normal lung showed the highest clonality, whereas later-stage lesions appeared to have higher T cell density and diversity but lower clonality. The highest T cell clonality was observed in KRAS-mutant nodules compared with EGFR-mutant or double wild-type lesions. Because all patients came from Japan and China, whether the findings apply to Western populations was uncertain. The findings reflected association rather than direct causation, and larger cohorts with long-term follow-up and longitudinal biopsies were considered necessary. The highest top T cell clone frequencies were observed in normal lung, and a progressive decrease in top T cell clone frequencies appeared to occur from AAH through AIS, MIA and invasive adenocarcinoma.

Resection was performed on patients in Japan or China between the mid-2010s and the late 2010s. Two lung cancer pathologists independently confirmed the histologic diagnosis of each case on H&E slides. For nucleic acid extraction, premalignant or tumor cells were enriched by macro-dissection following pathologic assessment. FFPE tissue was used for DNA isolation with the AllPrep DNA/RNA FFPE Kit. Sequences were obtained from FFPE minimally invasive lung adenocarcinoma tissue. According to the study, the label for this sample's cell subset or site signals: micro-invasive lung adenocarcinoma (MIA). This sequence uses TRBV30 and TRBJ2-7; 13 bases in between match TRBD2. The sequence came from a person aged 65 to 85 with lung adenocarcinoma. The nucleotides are TGTGCCTGGAGTAAGGGACTAGCGGGATCCTACGAGCAGTACTTC. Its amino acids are CAWSKGLAGSYEQYF. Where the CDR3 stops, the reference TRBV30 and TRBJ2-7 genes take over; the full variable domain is SQTIHQWPATLVQPVGSPLSLECTVEGTSNPNLYWYRQAAGRGLQLLFYSVGIGQISSEVPQNLSASRPQDRQFILSSKKLLLSDSGFYLCAWSKGLAGSYEQYFGPGTRLTVT.